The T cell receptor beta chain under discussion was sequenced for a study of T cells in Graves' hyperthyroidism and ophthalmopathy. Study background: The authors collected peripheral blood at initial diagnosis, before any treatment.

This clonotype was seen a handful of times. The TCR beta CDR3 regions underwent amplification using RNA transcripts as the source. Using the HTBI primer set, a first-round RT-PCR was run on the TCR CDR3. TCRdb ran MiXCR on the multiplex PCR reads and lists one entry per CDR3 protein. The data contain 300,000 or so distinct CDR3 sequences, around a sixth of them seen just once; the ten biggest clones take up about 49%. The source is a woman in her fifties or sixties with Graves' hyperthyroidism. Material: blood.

CDR3 in DNA: TGTGCCAGCAGCCGCCTGGGGTCACTCGCCTACGAGCAGTACTTC. This translates into CASSRLGSLAYEQYF. The chain is built from TRBV7-2 and TRBJ2-7; D is unresolved. This CDR3 region has 15 residues. The germline V gene encodes CDR1 SGHTA and CDR2 FQGNSA. V lost 5 bases, J lost 2 bases, and 16 bases lay in between.